This TCR beta chain was retrieved from a study of cytomegalovirus exposure and HLA in healthy donors. PCR was performed using 60 Vbeta and 13 Jbeta primers. Using immunoSEQ multiplex PCR, the repertoire was profiled, and TCRdb retains in-frame clones only, with some absent. The repertoire has around 110,000 clones, roughly 80% of them found once; the top ten carry 2% to 2.5%. Germline V CDR1 and CDR2: SEHNR, FQNEAQ (reference sequence). V was shortened by 4 bases and J by 1 base, with 17 bases between the two germline ends. The CDR3 has 16 amino acids. This TCR was recovered from a man aged 30 to 45 in good health and CMV-seronegative. The sequenced material came from PBMCs. The genes are TRBV7-9 and TRBJ2-7; perhaps TRBD1 as D (6 bases). DNA for the CDR3: TGTGCCAGCAGCTCTCCGGGGCCCCAGGGGTCCTACGAGCAGTACTTC. This gives the protein CASSSPGPQGSYEQYF.